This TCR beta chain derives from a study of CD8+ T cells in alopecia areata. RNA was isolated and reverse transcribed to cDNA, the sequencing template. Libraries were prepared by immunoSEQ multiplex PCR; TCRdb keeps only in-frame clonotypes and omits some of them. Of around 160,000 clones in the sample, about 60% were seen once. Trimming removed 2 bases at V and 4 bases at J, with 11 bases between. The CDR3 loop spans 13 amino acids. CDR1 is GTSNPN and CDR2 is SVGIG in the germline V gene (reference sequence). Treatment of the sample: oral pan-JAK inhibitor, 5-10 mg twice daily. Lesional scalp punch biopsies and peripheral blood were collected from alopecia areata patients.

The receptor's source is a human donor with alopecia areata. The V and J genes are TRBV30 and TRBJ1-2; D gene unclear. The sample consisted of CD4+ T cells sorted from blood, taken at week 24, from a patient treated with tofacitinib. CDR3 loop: CAWSTKGLYGYTF. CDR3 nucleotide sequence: TGTGCCTGGAGTACTAAAGGGCTCTATGGCTACACCTTC.